These T cell receptor beta chains were read from a single sample in a study of glioma-infiltrating T cells after dendritic cell vaccination. Libraries were prepared by immunoSEQ multiplex PCR; TCRdb keeps only in-frame clonotypes and omits some of them. The sample shows 85,000 or so clones, 85% of them seen only once. The sequenced sample was blood, obtained after dendritic cell vaccination. The receptors were sampled from a human donor with glioblastoma. Both conserved end residues are part of each CDR3. Each record gives: D gene, J gene, clone size, V gene, CDR3 DNA, CDR3 protein. A D gene is named only where the DNA matches it firmly. Size is omitted from some rows. Given values are once, few, many or a class for expanded clones.

TRBD1 TRBJ2-4 . TRBV27 TGTGCCAGCAGTTTATCCCGGGACAGGGGGTTGGAGGCCAAAAACATTCAGTACTTC CASSLSRDRGLEAKNIQYF
. TRBJ2-3 many TRBV19 TGTGCCAGTAGTATAGTAGGAGATTCGAGGCCCACAGATACGCAGTATTTT CASSIVGDSRPTDTQYF
TRBD2 TRBJ2-7 . TRBV4-1 TGCGCCAGCAGCCAACCCCGGGGACTAGCGGAAAGCTCCTACGAGCAGTACTTC CASSQPRGLAESSYEQYF
. TRBJ2-1 . TRBV15 TGTGCCACCAGCAGAGATTCAGGTGCGTCCCCCTACAATGAGCAGTTCTTC CATSRDSGASPYNEQFF
TRBD1 TRBJ1-4 few TRBV7-9 TGTGCCAGCAGCGGGGGGACAGCTAGATTCGAAAAACTGTTTTTT CASSGGTARFEKLFF
. TRBJ2-1 . TRBV9 TGTGCCAGCAGCCTGCTTGAGAGCCAATACAATGAGCAGTTCTTC CASSLLESQYNEQFF
TRBD1 TRBJ1-5 . TRBV28 TGTGCCAGCAGTTTTGAACCGCACACCGACAGGGTAGGACCTCAGCCCCAGCATTTT CASSFEPHTDRVGPQPQHF
. TRBJ1-5 once TRBV10-3 TGTGCCATCAGTGAGTCGGGAGGGAGCAATCAGCCCCAGCATTTT CAISESGGSNQPQHF
TRBD2 TRBJ2-1 . TRBV5-1 TGCGCCAGCAGCTCTAGCGGGGGGCACAATGAGCAGTTCTTC CASSSSGGHNEQFF
. TRBJ1-4 . TRBV10-3 TGTGCCATCAGTGACCCTTGGGGCCAAGAATCCGAAAAACTGTTTTTT CAISDPWGQESEKLFF
. TRBJ2-1 . TRBV6-1 TGTGCCAGCAGTACCTCTAGGCGGGTTTACAATGAGCAGTTCTTC CASSTSRRVYNEQFF
TRBD2 TRBJ2-1 . TRBV18 TGTGCCAGCTCACCAACAGCGGGAAGCAATGAGCAGTTCTTC CASSPTAGSNEQFF
. TRBJ1-1 . TRBV9 TGTGCCAGCAGCGGCGAGGGGAACACTGAAGCTTTCTTT CASSGEGNTEAFF
. TRBJ2-3 . TRBV9 TGTGCCAGCAGCGTAGAGCTTTTGCAAGATACGCAGTATTTT CASSVELLQDTQYF
TRBD2 TRBJ2-7 few TRBV13 TGTGCCAGCAGCACTAGGTTTGAAGCGGGGGATTACGAGCAGTACTTC CASSTRFEAGDYEQYF
TRBD2 TRBJ2-1 . TRBV2 TGTGCCAGCAACTCAGCGGGGGAATCGTACAATGAGCAGTTCTTC CASNSAGESYNEQFF
TRBD1 TRBJ2-1 . TRBV23-1 TGCGCCAGCAGTCAATTCCCTGACAGGGGATCCTACAATGAGCAGTTCTTC CASSQFPDRGSYNEQFF
. TRBJ2-3 . TRBV4-3 TGCGCCAGCAGCCAAAACACACTAATAAGCTCGGATACGCAGTATTTT CASSQNTLISSDTQYF
. TRBJ2-5 . TRBV2 TGTGCCAGCAAGGGAGGACGCGGGGAGACCCAGTACTTC CASKGGRGETQYF
. TRBJ2-1 . TRBV29-1 TGCAGCGTCCTTCGCCGGACAGTAGGGGTTCGCTTATACAATGAGCAGTTCTTC CSVLRRTVGVRLYNEQFF
. TRBJ2-2 . TRBV5-1 TGCGCCAGCCTGGCTAACACCGGGGAGCTGTTTTTT CASLANTGELFF
. TRBJ1-2 . TRBV5-5 TGTGCCAGCAGCTTGCTCAGGGGTGACTATGGCTACACCTTC CASSLLRGDYGYTF